This TCR beta chain was recorded in a study of blood T cell repertoires in COVID-19. Study-level background: In each case, the material was cDNA or gDNA derived from T cells, B-cell-depleted T cells, or PBMCs.

Trimming shortened V by 10 bases and J by 1 base, and 11 bases separated the two germline ends. In germline, CDR1 is MNHEY, CDR2 SVGAGI. The CDR3 extends over 13 amino acids. Authors' processing steps: Reference gene primer amplification yielded estimated nucleated cell counts. Sequencing was performed with immunoSEQ multiplex PCR; in TCRdb, only in-frame clones are kept and a portion is missing. That table is the source of V, J and clone size, and D and trimming were worked out from the DNA. The sample carries around 150,000 clones, 87% recorded once. The chain carries TRBV6-5 and TRBJ2-1; D possibly corresponds to TRBD1 (6 bases). What was sequenced was peripheral blood. This sequence was found in a woman between 55 and 75 years old with active or convalescent COVID-19. The CDR3 spells CATRQESYNEQFF. The CDR3 DNA follows: TGTGCCACAAGACAGGAATCCTACAATGAGCAGTTCTTC.